One and the same sample provided the 14 T cell receptor beta chains below, sequenced in a study of T-cell memory formation after mild COVID-19. TCRdb itself ran the 5' RACE reads through MiXCR, one entry per CDR3 protein. The repertoire consists of some 300,000 distinct CDR3 sequences, with just under 20% occurring once and the leading ten covering over 20%. Sample: PBMCs or a T cell subset sorted from them (not recorded which). The receptor source for this set is a man between 18 and 29 years old who had mild COVID-19 (a few samples of this study predate the infection). Cell type and time point are not known.

The CDR3 protein is CASSTRTSAETQYF. The CDR3, as DNA: TGTGCCAGCAGCACCCGGACTAGCGCAGAGACCCAGTACTTC. The chain couples TRBV7-2 to TRBJ2-5; the match to TRBD2 covers 9 bases. The V gene end was trimmed by 5 bases and the J gene end by 4 bases; junction bases not matched to a gene: 5. CDR1 and CDR2 (germline): SGHTA, FQGNSA. This CDR3 is 14 amino acids long.

This clonotype was seen ten or more times. This chain joins TRBV20-1 and TRBJ2-7; 8 nucleotides agree with TRBD2. The CDR3 is 14 residues long. Germline trimming cut 2 bases from V and 4 bases from J; bases unmatched to any gene: 7. CDR1 DFQATT and CDR2 SNEGSKA come from the germline V gene (reference sequence). CDR3 sequence: CSARPGGPGYEQYF. The CDR3 nucleotides read TGCAGTGCTAGACCGGGGGGGCCGGGTTACGAGCAGTACTTC.

This clonotype has a handful of counts. The rearrangement links TRBV6-1 to TRBJ2-7; the match to TRBD1 covers 11 bases. Germline V gives CDR1 MNHNS, CDR2 SASEGT. CDR3 length: 15 amino acids. V lost 6 bases and J lost 1; bases outside the gene matches: 5. CDR3 in DNA: TGTGCCAGCAGCATGGACAGGGGGCAATCCTACGAGCAGTACTTC. Its translation: CASSMDRGQSYEQYF.

This clonotype has only a few counts. This chain links TRBV7-9 with TRBJ2-2; D remains ambiguous. V was cut by 3 bases and J by 6 bases, with 14 bases left in between. The CDR3 is made up of 15 amino acids. Germline-derived CDR1 and CDR2 are SEHNR and FQNEAQ (reference sequence). CDR3 bases: TGTGCCAGCAGCTTGGTTATACCCTCCGCCGGGGAGCTGTTTTTT. Translated: CASSLVIPSAGELFF.

This clonotype appeared once. The V gene is TRBV5-6, the J gene TRBJ1-1, with 8 bases matching TRBD1. CDR3 size: 18 residues. Germline CDR1 SGHDT, CDR2 YYEEEE. With 4 bases clipped from V and 6 bases from J, the junction kept 20 bases outside the gene matches. CDR3 protein: CASSPSIGQGFPRAEAFF. The CDR3 bases are TGTGCCAGCAGCCCTAGCATAGGACAGGGTTTCCCCCGGGCTGAAGCTTTCTTT.

The V call is TRBV7-3, the J call TRBJ2-3, with a possible D match to TRBD2 (6 bases). CDR1 is SGHTA, CDR2 FQGTGA, per germline. The CDR3 length is 16 residues. Between the trimmed V and J ends, which lost 5 bases and 3 bases, there was a span of 18 bases. This chain's CDR3 is CASSTQKTAGTDTQYF. The CDR3 nucleotides are TGTGCCAGCAGCACACAAAAAACGGCGGGAACAGATACGCAGTATTTT.

This clonotype occurred a few times. The V call is TRBV3-1, the J call TRBJ2-5, with D maybe TRBD2 (5 bases). V lost 0 bases, J lost 4 bases, and 9 bases lay in between. CDR1 and CDR2 from the germline V gene are LGHDT and YNNKEL (reference sequence). The CDR3 has 14 amino acids. DNA for the CDR3: TGTGCCAGCAGCCAAGATCAGGCGGGAGAGACCCAGTACTTC. This translates into CASSQDQAGETQYF.

CDR3 DNA sequence: TGTGCCAGCAGGAGGGACCCTAGGGCCTACGAGCAGTACGTC. As protein: CASRRDPRAYEQYV. This chain uses TRBV6-1 with TRBJ2-7, with D possibly called TRBD1 or TRBD2 (5 bases each). This CDR3 contains 14 residues. The V end lost 6 bases, the J end lost 2 bases, and 14 bases lay between the germline ends. Germline V lookup: CDR1 MNHNS, CDR2 SASEGT.

This clonotype was counted between two and nine times. This CDR3 reads CASSLLTAANTEAFF. DNA for the CDR3: TGCGCCAGCAGCTTGTTGACAGCGGCCAACACTGAAGCTTTCTTT. The chain uses TRBV5-1 and TRBJ1-1; D may be TRBD1 (5 bases). The CDR3 extends over 15 amino acids. The germline V gene has CDR1 SGHRS and CDR2 YFSETQ. V was pared by 1 base and J by 2 bases, with 12 bases between.

This clonotype was counted a few times. J is TRBJ1-1 and V is TRBV29-1; D remains unclear. The CDR3 runs 14 residues. V lost 6 bases and J 4 bases, leaving 18 bases between the germline ends. Germline-derived CDR1 and CDR2 are SQVTM and ANQGSEA. CDR3 nucleotide sequence: TGCAGCGTCACTTCGACCCTGGGTGGCACTGAAGCTTTCTTT. It specifies CSVTSTLGGTEAFF. The variable domain in full, with the rest retrieved from reference TRBV29-1 and TRBJ1-1, is SAVISQKPSRDICQRGTSLTIQCQVDSQVTMMFWYRQQPGQSLTLIATANQGSEATYESGFVIDKFPISRPNLTFSTLTVSNMSPEDSSIYLCSVTSTLGGTEAFFGQGTRLTVV.

In its sample, this clonotype was seen a few times. This chain uses TRBV6-6 with TRBJ2-7, with D perhaps TRBD1 or TRBD2 (5 bases each). V was shortened by 2 bases and J by 1 base, with 15 bases between the two germline ends. Germline CDR1 is MNHNY and CDR2 is SVGAGI (reference sequence). The CDR3 has 16 amino acids. CDR3 region: CASSYPTGPGSYEQYF. As DNA, the CDR3 is TGTGCCAGCAGTTACCCCACGGGGCCGGGGTCCTACGAGCAGTACTTC.

The chain joins TRBV4-1 to TRBJ2-4, with a tentative D call TRBD2 (6 bases). This CDR3 region has 15 residues. In germline, CDR1 is MGHRA, CDR2 YSYEKL. V lost 2 bases, J lost 4 bases, and 12 bases lay in between. The DNA for the CDR3 is TGCGCCAGCAGCCAATCGGGACTTCGTAAAAACATTCAGTACTTC. This translates into CASSQSGLRKNIQYF.

This clonotype was counted only a few times. V gene TRBV6-5 combines with J gene TRBJ1-1; TRBD1 is a possible D gene (5 bases). The CDR3 runs to 13 residues. The V gene lost 3 bases and the J gene lost 7 bases, with 12 bases spanning the gap. Germline-derived CDR1 and CDR2 are MNHEY and SVGAGI. The CDR3 here is CASSYRGSGEAFF. The CDR3 nucleotides are TGTGCCAGCAGTTATAGGGGAAGCGGTGAAGCTTTCTTT.

This clonotype appeared a few times. This chain joins TRBV7-3 and TRBJ2-1; D uncertain. Trimming removed 2 bases at V and 2 bases at J, with 10 bases between. Germline V lookup: CDR1 SGHTA, CDR2 FQGTGA. The CDR3 consists of 15 residues. CDR3 DNA sequence: TGTGCCAGCAGCTTAGATAGCAGAACCTACAATGAGCAGTTCTTC. It is translated as CASSLDSRTYNEQFF.